This T cell receptor beta chain was recorded in a study of T cell responses to AZD1222 COVID-19 vaccine (dated by TCRdb to 2020 to 2022). Context from the whole study: TCR sequencing was performed for 230 to 250 trial participants, of whom roughly 200 were given two doses of AZD1222 and some 25 were given two doses of MenACWY control vaccine. Trial participants were enrolled by age into 18-55, 56-69 and 70-plus year subgroups, with approximately 160, 26 and 62 TCR-sequenced participants respectively.

The CDR3 regions of human TCRbeta chains were analyzed by immunosequencing. The authors' analysis ran thus. Repertoire TCRs were checked for matches against a reference library of SARS-CoV-2-specific TCRs that had been generated using the MIRA antigen-specificity platform. Breadth meant the fraction of unique TCRs that were SARS-CoV-2-associated, whereas depth meant the fraction of total T cells that were SARS-CoV-2-associated. Using the MIRA data, every spike-specific TCR was mapped to the spike region that the TCR reacted to and assigned to either a CD4 or a CD8 class. Log10-transformed breadth and depth values were compared by one-way ANOVA with Sidak's multiple comparisons tests. Imported from immuneACCESS, the table was reduced by TCRdb to in-frame sequences with V and J called. These copies leave out some clones; in studies compared against another copy, an unresolved V gene accounts for under half, and the cause of the remainder is not known. V, J and clone size were drawn from that table, and D and trimming were deduced from the DNA. Within this sample are about 94,000 clones, with over 75% of them counted one time only. Of the sample, about 12% is held by the ten largest clones.

Overall study results and their limits: Nearly half of unique spike-specific TCRs reportedly recognized epitopes outside regions mutated in the B.1.351 and B.1.1.7 variants. A significant rise in spike-specific TCR breadth and depth was observed after two AZD1222 doses relative to day 0 and relative to MenACWY recipients. Participants were mostly white British and included more females than males, and it was suggested by the authors that clonal diversity may have been underestimated. Conclusions about previously exposed vaccinees are limited because only five or six AZD1222 recipients were SARS-CoV-2 seropositive at baseline. The 56-69-year group was small, and its depth increase did not reach significance, likely because of low power. No day 14 peak-response samples were available, so repertoires were characterized only after the peak T cell response. The whole spike protein was spanned by vaccine-associated CD4 TCRs, and dominant responses were seen in regions 160-218 and 743-854.

The sample's time point, from its label and the paper: about 28 days (+/-7) after the second vaccine dose. AZD1222 recipients whose second dose came at about 4 weeks and those whose second dose came at about 12 weeks were combined into one group, since spike-specific TCR depth and breadth did not differ between the two schedules. Samples from vaccinated people were obtained from the UK trials COV001 and COV002, which included a single-blind randomized controlled phase 2/3 trial of AZD1222 (ChAdOx1 nCoV-19) in healthy adults. For TCRbeta chain sequencing, PBMC samples were collected from trial participants at day 0 and at day 28 after the second dose. This clone was counted between two and nine times. Its target antigen remains unknown. Base qualities were left out, and no much larger clone turns up one base away. Sequencing used peripheral blood, obtained 28 days after the second AZD1222 dose. The TCR originated in an adult who received the AZD1222 COVID-19 vaccine.

In nucleotide form, the sequence is TGCGCCAGCAGCCAAGCCGACGGGAGGGCCTTCATCTACGAGCAGTACTTC. It specifies CASSQADGRAFIYEQYF. The chain couples TRBV4-1 to TRBJ2-7, with 8 bases aligning to TRBD2. The CDR3 numbers 17 residues from cysteine through phenylalanine. The sequence is cut down to CDR3 DNA, 51 bases in frame from base 1. V is pruned by 1 base and J by 3 bases, leaving 11 bases of the junction without a gene match. In the germline V gene, CDR1 corresponds to MGHRA and CDR2 to YSYEKL.